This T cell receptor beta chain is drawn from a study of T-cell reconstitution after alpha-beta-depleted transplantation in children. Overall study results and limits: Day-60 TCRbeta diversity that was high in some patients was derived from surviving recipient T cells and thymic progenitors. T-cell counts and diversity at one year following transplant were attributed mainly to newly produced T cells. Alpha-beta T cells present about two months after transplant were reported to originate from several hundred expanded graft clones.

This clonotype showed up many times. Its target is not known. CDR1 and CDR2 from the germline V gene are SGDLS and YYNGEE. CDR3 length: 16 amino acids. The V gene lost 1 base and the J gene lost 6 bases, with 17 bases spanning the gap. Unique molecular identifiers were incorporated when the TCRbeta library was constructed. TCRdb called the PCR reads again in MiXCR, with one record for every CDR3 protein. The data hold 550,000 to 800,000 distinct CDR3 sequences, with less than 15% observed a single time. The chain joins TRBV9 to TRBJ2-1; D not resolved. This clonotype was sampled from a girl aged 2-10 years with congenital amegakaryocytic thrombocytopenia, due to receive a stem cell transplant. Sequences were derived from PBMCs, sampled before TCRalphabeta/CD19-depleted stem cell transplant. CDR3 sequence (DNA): TGTGCCAGCAGCGTAAGTCCCCACGGTGATCTCAATGAGCAGTTCTTC. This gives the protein CASSVSPHGDLNEQFF.